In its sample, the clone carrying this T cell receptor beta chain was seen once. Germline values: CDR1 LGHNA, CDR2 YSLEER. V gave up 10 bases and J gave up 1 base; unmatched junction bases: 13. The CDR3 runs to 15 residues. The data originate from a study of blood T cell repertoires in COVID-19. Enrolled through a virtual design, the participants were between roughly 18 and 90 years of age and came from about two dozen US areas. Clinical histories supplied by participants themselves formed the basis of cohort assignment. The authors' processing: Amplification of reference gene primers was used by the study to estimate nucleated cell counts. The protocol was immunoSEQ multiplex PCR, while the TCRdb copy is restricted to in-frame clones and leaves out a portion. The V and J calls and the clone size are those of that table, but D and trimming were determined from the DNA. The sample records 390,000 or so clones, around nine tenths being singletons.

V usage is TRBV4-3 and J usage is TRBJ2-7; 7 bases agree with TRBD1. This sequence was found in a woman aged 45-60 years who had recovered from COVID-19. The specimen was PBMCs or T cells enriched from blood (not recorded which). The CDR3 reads CANDETNRGSYEQYF. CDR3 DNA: TGCGCCAACGACGAGACAAACAGGGGATCCTACGAGCAGTACTTC.